The 24 T cell receptor beta chains reported below all come from one sample, sequenced in a study of cytotoxic CD8 clonotypes in ibrutinib-treated CLL. This table comes from immunoSEQ multiplex PCR, and its TCRdb copy is limited to in-frame clones, with some not included. The repertoire holds around 70,000 clones, with 80% as singletons. The input for sequencing was PBMCs, taken at disease progression, from a patient treated with ibrutinib. Every receptor here comes from a human donor with chronic lymphocytic leukemia.

In this sample, this clone turned up once. This chain uses TRBV9 with TRBJ2-2; D could derive from TRBD1 or TRBD2 (5 bases each). With 0 bases removed from V and 9 bases from J, the gap between germline ends came to 15 bases. This CDR3 is built from 15 residues. Germline V lookup: CDR1 SGDLS, CDR2 YYNGEE. CDR3 sequence reads: CASSVEVGDPWELFF. Written as DNA, the CDR3 is TGTGCCAGCAGCGTAGAAGTTGGGGACCCTTGGGAGCTGTTTTTT.

The gene calls are TRBV6-5 and TRBJ1-2; 7 bases are a match to TRBD1. Per germline, CDR1 MNHEY and CDR2 SVGAGI. The CDR3 consists of 13 residues. The trim removed 2 bases at V and 5 bases at J, leaving 2 bases unmatched. Here the CDR3 reads CASSYGQVYGYTF. The CDR3 DNA is TGTGCCAGCAGTTACGGACAGGTTTATGGCTACACCTTC.

This clone was recorded a few times. The genes are TRBV11-1 and TRBJ2-3; D is ambiguous. The CDR3 is 17 amino acids. The germline gives CDR1 SGHAT, CDR2 FQDESV (reference sequence). Between the trimmed V and J ends, which lost 1 base and 0 bases, there was a span of 14 bases. The CDR3 bases are TGTGCCAGCAGCTTAGATCCTCGACGCCTAAGCACAGATACGCAGTATTTT. Protein sequence: CASSLDPRRLSTDTQYF.

This clone showed up just once. The chain employs TRBV4-2 and TRBJ2-7; perhaps D is TRBD1 or TRBD2 (5 bases each). CDR1 and CDR2 (germline): LGHNA, YNFKEQ. The V and J ends lost 1 base and 3 bases respectively, with 7 bases between them. This CDR3 has 13 amino acids. The CDR3 protein is CASSQGDDYEQYF. In DNA, the CDR3 is TGTGCCAGCAGCCAAGGGGACGACTACGAGCAGTACTTC.

The rearrangement joins TRBV5-1 to TRBJ2-6, with D possibly being TRBD1 or TRBD2 (5 bases each). This CDR3 contains 17 residues. CDR1 SGHRS and CDR2 YFSETQ come from the germline V gene. With 0 bases removed from V and 4 bases from J, the gap between germline ends came to 14 bases. CDR3 sequence (DNA): TGCGCCAGCAGCTTGGCCGGGGCAGGGTTAGGGGCCAACGTCCTGACTTTC. Its translation: CASSLAGAGLGANVLTF.

This chain connects TRBV5-1 to TRBJ2-2; a possible D gene is TRBD1 (6 bases). The CDR3 spans 15 residues. V was pared by 4 bases and J by 4 bases, with 14 bases between. The germline CDR1 and CDR2 sequences are SGHRS and YFSETQ. CDR3 sequence: CASSLNRVPTGELFF. The CDR3 bases are TGCGCCAGCAGCCTGAACAGGGTCCCCACCGGGGAGCTGTTTTTT.

The CDR3 protein is CASTLPGLADEQFF. The CDR3 DNA reads TGTGCCAGCACCCTACCGGGACTAGCGGATGAGCAGTTCTTC. The rearrangement links TRBV6-5 to TRBJ2-1; 11 bases are a match to TRBD2. J gave up 8 bases and V 7 bases, and 7 bases lay outside the gene matches. The CDR3 sequence is 14 residues long. Per the germline V gene, CDR1 is MNHEY and CDR2 is SVGAGI.

The chain recombines TRBV4-2 with TRBJ2-5; TRBD2 aligns across 9 bases. Germline V gives CDR1 LGHNA, CDR2 YNFKEQ. V dropped 1 base and J dropped 4; count of bases not matched to a gene: 1. There are 14 residues in the CDR3. This chain's CDR3 is CASSQATSGETQYF. CDR3 bases: TGTGCCAGCAGCCAAGCGACTAGCGGAGAGACCCAGTACTTC.

This clone was observed once. V gene TRBV7-9 combines with J gene TRBJ1-2; weak D call: TRBD1 (5 bases). Germline-derived CDR1 and CDR2 are SEHNR and FQNEAQ (reference sequence). The V and J ends lost 6 bases and 3 bases respectively, with 17 bases between them. The CDR3 is 15 amino acids. The CDR3 nucleotides are TGTGCCAGCAGTGGGACTGTTTCCGGGGACTATGGCTACACCTTC. It is translated as CASSGTVSGDYGYTF. The whole variable domain, remainder taken from reference TRBV7-9 and TRBJ1-2, is DTGVSQNPRHKITKRGQNVTFRCDPISEHNRLYWYRQTLGQGPEFLTYFQNEAQLEKSRLLSDRFSAERPKGSFSTLEIQRTEQGDSAMYLCASSGTVSGDYGYTFGSGTRLTVV.

The chain combines TRBV27 with TRBJ1-2, with 11 nucleotides matching TRBD1. Germline V gene lookup returns CDR1 MNHEY and CDR2 SMNVEV (reference sequence). V shed 6 bases and J 8 bases; nucleotides not matched to a gene: 5. The CDR3 contains 13 residues. The CDR3 nucleotides are TGTGCCAGCAGAGGACAGGGGGCTGTGGGCTACACCTTC. Protein product: CASRGQGAVGYTF.

DNA of the CDR3: TGTGCCAGCAGCCGACTAGAAGCTAGCACAGATACGCAGTATTTT. Its translation: CASSRLEASTDTQYF. This chain uses TRBV4-2 with TRBJ2-3; TRBD2 might be the D (6 bases). Germline CDR1 is LGHNA and CDR2 is YNFKEQ. V lost 4 bases and J 0 bases, leaving 11 bases between the germline ends. The CDR3 extends over 15 amino acids.

This sequence joins TRBV28 and TRBJ2-3; D is unclear. The ends were cut back, 4 bases at V and 15 bases at J, with 14 bases in the middle. The germline gives CDR1 MDHEN, CDR2 SYDVKM. The CDR3 has 11 residues. The CDR3 DNA sequence: TGTGCCAGCAGTTCCAGTTACCCGGAATATTTT. Amino acids: CASSSSYPEYF.

This clone was counted between two and nine times. V gene TRBV7-2 combines with J gene TRBJ1-5; D might be TRBD1 (6 bases). Trimming removed 2 bases at V and 7 bases at J, with 15 bases between. The germline V gene has CDR1 SGHTA and CDR2 FQGNSA. The CDR3 is 15 amino acids. The DNA of the CDR3 is TGTGCCAGCAGCTTAATGGCACAGGGAGGACAGCCCCAGCATTTT. This sequence encodes CASSLMAQGGQPQHF.

V usage is TRBV2 and J usage is TRBJ1-5, with D possibly TRBD1 on 6 matching bases. Germline values: CDR1 SNHLY, CDR2 FYNNEI. This CDR3 comprises 15 residues. V lost 4 bases, J lost 2 bases, and 12 bases lay in between. CDR3 residues: CASSGSRQGNQPQHF. The CDR3 nucleotides read TGTGCCAGCAGTGGGTCTAGACAGGGCAATCAGCCCCAGCATTTT.

The CDR3 is CASSTSGTYNEQFF. CDR3 nucleotides: TGTGCCAGCAGCACTAGCGGGACTTACAATGAGCAGTTCTTC. The chain links TRBV11-2 to TRBJ2-1, with 10 bases matching TRBD2. V trimming: 5 bases; J trimming: 4 bases; junction bases outside the gene matches: 2. CDR1 is SGHAT, CDR2 FQNNGV, per germline. This CDR3 comprises 14 residues.

The chain has TRBV11-2 and TRBJ2-2, with D unclear. The CDR3 runs to 14 residues. In germline, CDR1 is SGHAT, CDR2 FQNNGV. The ends were cut back, 0 bases at V and 6 bases at J, with 8 bases in the middle. The CDR3 here is CASSLDHYAGELFF. The DNA of the CDR3 is TGTGCCAGCAGCTTAGACCATTACGCCGGGGAGCTGTTTTTT.

The rearrangement uses TRBV1 and TRBJ2-5; whether TRBD2, the table's D call, matches the DNA was not checked. TRBV1 represents a pseudogene. The CDR3 loop spans 16 amino acids. The CDR3 DNA reads as TGCACCAGCAGCCACGGCGGGGGGGTTCTTTTGGAGACCCAGTACTTC. Protein: CTSSHGGGVLLETQYF.

The rearrangement uses TRBV27 and TRBJ1-5; TRBD1 agrees at 8 bases. The germline V gene has CDR1 MNHEY and CDR2 SMNVEV (reference sequence). V shed 8 bases, J shed 0 bases, and the junction held 12 bases outside the gene matches. The length of the CDR3 is 17 residues. CDR3 in amino acids: CASRQGSNFYSNQPQHF. CDR3 bases: TGTGCCAGCCGACAGGGGTCGAACTTTTATAGCAATCAGCCCCAGCATTTT.

CDR3 DNA sequence: TGCGCCAGCAGCTTTTTGGGAGGGGCGCGCGAGCAGTACTTC. It specifies CASSFLGGAREQYF. The rearrangement joins TRBV5-1 to TRBJ2-7, with 7 positions matching TRBD2. The CDR3 runs 14 residues. Germline assignment: CDR1 SGHRS and CDR2 YFSETQ. V dropped 2 bases and J dropped 6; count of bases not matched to a gene: 8.

The chain joins TRBV10-3 to TRBJ2-7; D might be TRBD1 (5 bases). The CDR3 is 13 residues long. V was shortened by 8 bases and J by 3 bases, with 14 bases between the two germline ends. Germline V gene lookup returns CDR1 ENHRY and CDR2 SYGVKD. The CDR3 coding sequence is TGTGCCATCCGCCAGGGCGGTAACTACGAGCAGTACTTC. The encoded protein is CAIRQGGNYEQYF.

Written as DNA, the CDR3 is TGTGCCAGCAGCCGACCGGGAGGGTTGAATGAAAAACTGTTTTTT. As protein: CASSRPGGLNEKLFF. This sequence joins TRBV7-9 and TRBJ1-4; D is uncertain. The germline gives CDR1 SEHNR, CDR2 FQNEAQ (reference sequence). The CDR3 consists of 15 residues. The V end was cut by 5 bases, the J end by 5 bases, with 15 bases between.

J is TRBJ2-1 and V is TRBV4-2, with TRBD2 matching 12 bases. The CDR3 is 15 amino acids. Germline CDR1 reads LGHNA; CDR2 reads YNFKEQ. V lost 1 base, J lost 8 bases, and 3 bases stayed unmatched. For the CDR3, the DNA is TGTGCCAGCAGCCAAGGACTAGCGGGAGTAGATGAGCAGTTCTTC. Translated: CASSQGLAGVDEQFF.

The rearrangement links TRBV19 to TRBJ1-2; D uncertain. The V and J ends lost 3 bases and 5 bases respectively, with 16 bases between them. The CDR3 length is 15 residues. The germline V gene encodes CDR1 LNHDA and CDR2 SQIVND (reference sequence). CDR3 amino acids: CASSIASGPGYGYTF. DNA of the CDR3: TGTGCCAGTAGTATCGCGTCAGGCCCTGGTTATGGCTACACCTTC.

This rearrangement joins TRBV11-1 to TRBJ2-7; weak D call: TRBD2 (6 bases). CDR1 is SGHAT and CDR2 is FQDESV in the germline V gene (reference sequence). This CDR3 contains 14 residues. V was cut by 1 base and J by 0 bases, with 7 bases left in between. The CDR3 region is CASSLGDFSYEQYF. The CDR3, as DNA: TGTGCCAGCAGCTTAGGGGACTTCTCCTACGAGCAGTACTTC.